The entry below describes one T cell receptor beta chain. Its antigen remains unknown. The sample originates from a study of response to subunit inactivated influenza vaccine. CDR3 length equals 14 residues. CDR1 is ENHRY, CDR2 SYGVKD, per germline. V lost 2 bases, J lost 8 bases, and 13 bases lay in between. TCRdb ran MiXCR on the RT-PCR reads and lists one entry per CDR3 protein. The sample gives around 760,000 distinct CDR3 sequences, more than 11% of which show up once; around 7.3% is in the top ten. Points from the study as a whole: Researchers suggested that each seasonal influenza vaccination recruits few new T cells.

The sequencing used PBMCs from blood, collected 14 to 15 days before vaccination. The sequence was collected from a man aged 50-60 years who received an inactivated influenza vaccine. This chain connects TRBV10-3 to TRBJ2-1; D is unclear. The DNA for the CDR3 is TGTGCCATCAGTGAGCCAACCCACGGCGATGAGCAGTTCTTC. This translates into CAISEPTHGDEQFF.